These 25 T cell receptor beta chains came from one sample sequenced in a study of shared clonotypes between healthy human individuals. Clones were sequenced by immunoSEQ multiplex PCR, and TCRdb holds only the in-frame ones, with some missing. The table lists about 1.5 million clones, roughly 98% of them singletons. Input material: naive CD4+ T cells sorted from blood. Subset in this sample: CD45RA+ positively selected. The source of these receptors is a man between 25 and 39 years old in good health.

The rearrangement uses TRBV7-2 and TRBJ2-6; D gene ambiguous. This CDR3 is 13 amino acids long. With 6 bases removed from V and 4 bases from J, the gap between germline ends came to 7 bases. Germline V CDR1 and CDR2: SGHTA, FQGNSA. The CDR3 is CASSTSGANVLTF. The CDR3 DNA sequence: TGTGCCAGCAGTACATCGGGGGCCAACGTCCTGACTTTC.

Turning to this clone: The same CDR3 arises from other DNA sequences in this sample as well. The chain is built from TRBV5-1 and TRBJ2-7, with a possible D match to TRBD2 (5 bases). V was clipped by 0 bases and J by 4 bases, with 11 bases between them. Germline V gene lookup returns CDR1 SGHRS and CDR2 YFSETQ. CDR3 length: 14 residues. The CDR3, as DNA: TGCGCCAGCAGCTTGGAGGGAACTAGGTACGAGCAGTACTTC. This codes for CASSLEGTRYEQYF. Full variable domain (missing parts from reference TRBV5-1 and TRBJ2-7): KAGVTQTPRYLIKTRGQQVTLSCSPISGHRSVSWYQQTPGQGLQFLFEYFSETQRNKGNFPGRFSGRQFSNSRSEMNVSTLELGDSALYLCASSLEGTRYEQYFGPGTRLTVT.

The V gene is TRBV6-1, the J gene TRBJ1-5; a weak D match, TRBD1 (5 bases). Germline assignment: CDR1 MNHNS and CDR2 SASEGT. The CDR3 is made up of 15 amino acids. Trimming pared 3 bases from V and 0 bases from J, leaving 9 bases between. The CDR3 here is CASSDEGASNQPQHF. The DNA of the CDR3 is TGTGCCAGCAGTGATGAAGGGGCTAGCAATCAGCCCCAGCATTTT.

The gene calls are TRBV2 and TRBJ2-7; the match to TRBD2 covers 14 bases. V dropped 6 bases and J dropped 4; count of bases not matched to a gene: 5. The CDR3 extends over 15 amino acids. Germline assignment: CDR1 SNHLY and CDR2 FYNNEI. Written as DNA, the CDR3 is TGTGCCAGCAGCCCAAGGACTAGCGGGAGGTACGAGCAGTACTTC. As protein: CASSPRTSGRYEQYF.

This clone was counted a single time. The V call is TRBV28, the J call TRBJ1-1, with 9 bases identical to TRBD1. The germline V gene encodes CDR1 MDHEN and CDR2 SYDVKM. CDR3 size: 17 residues. V shed 6 bases, J shed 0 bases, and the junction held 11 bases outside the gene matches. The CDR3 DNA reads TGTGCCAGCAGACCCCTTGCCGGGACAGGGATGAACACTGAAGCTTTCTTT. Protein: CASRPLAGTGMNTEAFF.

The rearrangement uses TRBV14 and TRBJ2-1; maybe TRBD1 (5 bases). The V and J ends lost 3 bases and 15 bases respectively, with 12 bases between them. The CDR3 runs to 11 residues. CDR1 and CDR2 from the germline V gene are SGHDN and FVKESK. This CDR3 reads CASSQQGARFF. The CDR3 nucleotides read TGTGCCAGCAGCCAGCAGGGCGCACGGTTCTTC.

This chain connects TRBV6-1 to TRBJ2-7; 10 bases align to TRBD2. The J segment lost 4 bases and the V segment lost 6 bases, leaving 9 bases of the junction unmatched. Germline-derived CDR1 and CDR2 are MNHNS and SASEGT. The CDR3 covers 15 residues. This chain's CDR3 is CASRPILAGDYEQYF. The DNA of the CDR3 is TGTGCCAGCAGGCCCATCCTAGCGGGAGATTACGAGCAGTACTTC.

The genes are TRBV19 and TRBJ2-2; possible D gene TRBD1, 5 bases. The CDR3 is 14 residues long. Trimming took 8 bases from V and 3 from J, leaving 13 bases between them. In germline, CDR1 is LNHDA, CDR2 SQIVND (reference sequence). CDR3 loop: CASGSGFYTGELFF. The CDR3, as DNA: TGTGCCAGTGGATCAGGGTTCTACACCGGGGAGCTGTTTTTT.

The rearrangement uses TRBV15 and TRBJ2-1; maybe TRBD1 (5 bases). The CDR3 consists of 16 residues. The germline gives CDR1 LNHNV, CDR2 YYDKDF (reference sequence). Trimming took 5 bases from V and 3 from J, leaving 17 bases between them. The CDR3 DNA sequence: TGTGCCACCAGCGAAGGCCATTGGGGCAGCTACAATGAGCAGTTCTTC. Translation: CATSEGHWGSYNEQFF.

The chain is built from TRBV19 and TRBJ1-4; 9 positions match TRBD1. Per germline, CDR1 LNHDA and CDR2 SQIVND (reference sequence). Trimming took 3 bases from V and 7 from J; bases not matched to a gene: 6. The CDR3 is 15 amino acids. The CDR3 DNA reads as TGTGCCAGTAGTATTGTCGGGACAGGGCTTGAAAAACTGTTTTTT. This translates into CASSIVGTGLEKLFF.

The chain carries TRBV9 and TRBJ2-7; D might be TRBD1 (5 bases). The CDR3 runs 15 residues. The germline CDR1 and CDR2 sequences are SGDLS and YYNGEE. V was pared by 0 bases and J by 2 bases, with 12 bases between. The CDR3 spells CASSVGQGSPYEQYF. CDR3 DNA sequence: TGTGCCAGCAGCGTAGGGCAGGGAAGCCCCTACGAGCAGTACTTC.

About this clone itself: Other DNA sequences in this sample translate to the same CDR3. The chain joins TRBV18 to TRBJ2-3; no firm D call. The CDR3 runs 14 residues. The V gene lost 2 bases and the J gene lost 1 base, with 7 bases spanning the gap. Germline V gives CDR1 KGHSH, CDR2 LQKENI. CDR3 nucleotide sequence: TGTGCCAGCTCACCAATCCCGGGCACAGATACGCAGTATTTT. As protein: CASSPIPGTDTQYF.

The genes are TRBV28 and TRBJ2-2, with 9 bases that match TRBD2. The CDR3 consists of 17 residues. The germline gives CDR1 MDHEN, CDR2 SYDVKM. J lost 0 bases, V lost 6 bases, and 8 bases had no gene match. The CDR3 here is CASSLAGVVPNTGELFF. The CDR3 nucleotides are TGTGCCAGCAGCTTAGCGGGAGTCGTACCGAACACCGGGGAGCTGTTTTTT.

The chain is built from TRBV6-6 and TRBJ2-5; no clear D gene. Germline CDR1 is MNHNY and CDR2 is SVGAGI (reference sequence). The CDR3 runs to 13 residues. Between the trimmed V and J ends, which lost 3 bases and 2 bases, there was a span of 7 bases. The CDR3 spells CASSYFRQETQYF. The DNA for the CDR3 is TGTGCCAGCAGTTATTTCCGGCAAGAGACCCAGTACTTC.

The chain combines TRBV30 with TRBJ2-7; 8 positions agree with TRBD1. Germline CDR1 GTSNPN, CDR2 SVGIG (reference sequence). The junction had 4 bases not matched to a gene; V was cut back by 3 bases and J by 6 bases. The CDR3 totals 12 residues. The CDR3 DNA follows: TGTGCCTGGAGCGCAGGGGGCGGCGAGCAGTACTTC. Residues: CAWSAGGGEQYF.

For this clone: The DNA is omitted, as the CDR3 cannot be located on it reliably, and the CDR3 follows TCRdb's listing. CDR3 protein: CASSFWPRGTDQPQHF. The rearrangement joins TRBV27 to TRBJ1-5; the table's D call, TRBD1, was not checked against the DNA. The V gene's germline CDR1 is MNHEY and CDR2 SMNVEV (reference sequence). Counting both end residues, the CDR3 totals 16 amino acids.

The chain combines TRBV30 with TRBJ2-1; TRBD2 aligns across 13 bases. The J segment lost 2 bases and the V segment lost 4 bases, leaving 8 bases of the junction unmatched. The CDR3 extends over 17 amino acids. Per germline, CDR1 GTSNPN and CDR2 SVGIG (reference sequence). The CDR3 DNA follows: TGTGCCTGGAAAGGACTAGCGGGAGATCGTGCCTACAATGAGCAGTTCTTC. Protein product: CAWKGLAGDRAYNEQFF.

The V gene is TRBV10-1, the J gene TRBJ2-3; 11 bases are a match to TRBD2. Germline CDR1 WNHNN, CDR2 SYGVQD (reference sequence). The CDR3 contains 18 residues. Trimming cost V 1 base and J 4 bases; bases outside gene matches: 10. The CDR3 DNA reads TGCGCCAGCAGTGAGTGGCAGGGTACTAGCGGGAGTTCAGATACGCAGTATTTT. Encoded protein: CASSEWQGTSGSSDTQYF.

Turning to this clone: Other nucleotide sequences in the sample specify the same CDR3. V gene TRBV15 combines with J gene TRBJ2-5, with D unclear. The germline gives CDR1 LNHNV, CDR2 YYDKDF (reference sequence). With 1 base removed from V and 0 bases from J, the gap between germline ends came to 3 bases. This CDR3 spans 13 amino acids. CDR3: CATSRGNQETQYF. The CDR3 nucleotides are TGTGCCACCAGCAGAGGCAACCAAGAGACCCAGTACTTC.

This chain links TRBV5-1 with TRBJ2-6; D is ambiguous. V dropped 5 bases and J dropped 0 bases, with 6 bases sitting between them. Germline CDR1 SGHRS, CDR2 YFSETQ. CDR3 length: 14 residues. The CDR3 protein is CASSQTSGANVLTF. The CDR3 region has the DNA TGCGCCAGCAGTCAAACCTCTGGGGCCAACGTCCTGACTTTC.

This sequence joins TRBV7-2 and TRBJ2-5; the D is unclear. The J call could be wrong; TRBJ2-7 is a better fit for the DNA end. The germline gives CDR1 SGHTA, CDR2 FQGNSA. The CDR3 has 12 amino acids. The CDR3 DNA follows: TGTGCCAGCAGCTTAAAAGGTTACGAGCAGTACTTC. Amino acid sequence: CASSLKGYEQYF.

The CDR3 spells CASSKPTGTGELFF. The CDR3 coding sequence is TGTGCCAGCAGTAAACCTACGGGCACCGGGGAGCTGTTTTTT. The V gene is TRBV27, the J gene TRBJ2-2; no reliable D call. CDR3 length: 14 residues. CDR1 is MNHEY, CDR2 SMNVEV, per germline (reference sequence). Trimming left V 5 bases short and J 4 bases short, with 11 bases between.

The V and J genes are TRBV18 and TRBJ1-2; tentative D call: TRBD1 (6 bases). The CDR3 runs 14 residues. In germline, CDR1 is KGHSH, CDR2 LQKENI. V dropped 2 bases and J dropped 8 bases, with 15 bases sitting between them. The CDR3 loop is CASSPSGTGRGYTF. In nucleotides, the CDR3 is TGTGCCAGCTCACCATCGGGAACAGGGCGCGGCTACACCTTC. The full variable domain, with the rest looked up from reference TRBV18 and TRBJ1-2, is NAGVMQNPRHLVRRRGQEARLRCSPMKGHSHVYWYRQLPEEGLKFMVYLQKENIIDESGMPKERFSAEFPKEGPSILRIQQVVRGDSAAYFCASSPSGTGRGYTFGSGTRLTVV.

This rearrangement joins TRBV7-6 to TRBJ2-5; D perhaps matches TRBD2 (5 bases). Per the germline V gene, CDR1 is SGHVS and CDR2 is FNYEAQ. The CDR3 is 16 residues long. V lost 3 bases to trimming and J lost 5 bases, with 19 bases between them. In nucleotides, the CDR3 is TGTGCCAGCAGCTTTATCGCGGGTCGGGGTGTGGAGACCCAGTACTTC. Translating it yields CASSFIAGRGVETQYF.

Of note for this clone: Other DNA sequences from this sample encode an identical CDR3 as well. The J gene is TRBJ1-5, the V gene TRBV28; TRBD1 agrees at 7 bases. V was clipped by 5 bases and J by 0 bases; unmatched bases: 4. Looked up from germline, CDR1 is MDHEN and CDR2 is SYDVKM. The CDR3 has 15 amino acids. The CDR3 region has the DNA TGTGCCAGCAGTCCACAGGGGCCTAGCAATCAGCCCCAGCATTTT. Translating gives CASSPQGPSNQPQHF.